These 10 T cell receptor beta chains came from one sample sequenced in a study of T cells after posttransplantation cyclophosphamide (dated by TCRdb to about 2016). Libraries were constructed by the immunoSEQ multiplex PCR assay. TCRdb limited this immuneACCESS table to in-frame rearrangements with V and J called. A share of clones is missing; checked studies link under half to unresolved V genes, and the rest is unexplained. The sample includes approximately 15,000 clones, with about 82% observed a single time. The ten largest make up 2.5% to 3% of the sample. The control cohort was some 10 patients given myeloablative marrow transplants with methotrexate plus a calcineurin inhibitor, sampled 1 year after transplant. The sequencing used PBMCs, collected around 59 weeks after allogeneic stem cell transplant with calcineurin inhibitor and methotrexate. The receptors stem from a male patient in his thirties who received an allogeneic stem cell transplant from an unrelated donor, was CMV-positive, and had acute and chronic GVHD. After a transplant, certain T cells may trace back to the graft donor.

The rearrangement uses TRBV5-6 and TRBJ1-1; D may be TRBD1 (6 bases). Between the trimmed V and J ends, which lost 2 bases and 4 bases, there was a span of 15 bases. In germline, CDR1 is SGHDT, CDR2 YYEEEE. This CDR3 region has 15 residues. The CDR3 reads CASSFLAGEGTEAFF. The CDR3 nucleotides are TGTGCCAGCAGCTTCCTCGCAGGGGAGGGCACTGAAGCTTTCTTT.

The J gene is TRBJ1-6, the V gene TRBV11-2; tentative D call: TRBD1 (6 bases). CDR1 SGHAT and CDR2 FQNNGV come from the germline V gene. Deletions cut 6 bases from V and 2 bases from J, with 14 bases between. The length of the CDR3 is 16 residues. The CDR3 DNA is TGTGCCAGCAGTCGATTACAGGGCACCTATAATTCACCCCTCCACTTT. Amino acid sequence: CASSRLQGTYNSPLHF.

The chain employs TRBV6-5 and TRBJ2-1, with TRBD1 matching over 9 bases. The CDR3 is made up of 16 amino acids. Trimming removed 2 bases from V and 6 bases from J; junction bases left unmatched: 8. The germline V gene has CDR1 MNHEY and CDR2 SVGAGI. The CDR3 sequence: CASSYGTGIASNEQFF. CDR3 nucleotides: TGTGCCAGCAGTTACGGGACAGGGATTGCCTCCAATGAGCAGTTCTTC.

The chain combines TRBV5-1 with TRBJ2-5; no definite D call. The CDR3 length is 12 residues. Trimming pared 1 base from V and 2 bases from J, leaving 3 bases between. Germline lookup yields CDR1 SGHRS and CDR2 YFSETQ. CDR3: CASSLSQETQYF. The CDR3 bases are TGCGCCAGCAGCTTGTCTCAAGAGACCCAGTACTTC.

The gene calls are TRBV25-1 and TRBJ1-1; tentatively, D is TRBD1 (5 bases). CDR1 and CDR2 (germline): MGHDK, SYGVNS. V was cut by 4 bases and J by 3 bases, with 15 bases left in between. This CDR3 has 15 residues. CDR3 region: CASSASPGSHTEAFF. The CDR3 DNA reads TGTGCCAGCAGTGCATCTCCAGGGTCACACACTGAAGCTTTCTTT.

V is TRBV4-3 and J is TRBJ1-1; D not certain. The CDR3 has 18 residues. Germline V CDR1 and CDR2: LGHNA, YSLEER. Trimming left V 3 bases short and J 5 bases short, with 25 bases between. Here the CDR3 DNA reads TGCGCCAGCAGCCAGGGTTCCGGGGTCCATCAGACTCGGACTGAAGCTTTCTTT. Protein: CASSQGSGVHQTRTEAFF.

CDR3 coding DNA: TGTGCCAGCAGTCCGACTCGGCGGATCTACGAGCAGTACTTC. This gives the protein CASSPTRRIYEQYF. The rearrangement uses TRBV6-5 and TRBJ2-7; D not resolved. Germline V gives CDR1 MNHEY, CDR2 SVGAGI. Deletions cut 5 bases from V and 3 bases from J, with 14 bases between. The CDR3 is 14 residues long.

This clone was seen only once. The chain is built from TRBV6-1 and TRBJ2-5; 9 bases agree with TRBD2. V lost 2 bases, J lost 5 bases, and 3 bases stayed unmatched. Germline-derived CDR1 and CDR2 are MNHNS and SASEGT. This CDR3 has 14 amino acids. The DNA of the CDR3 is TGTGCCAGCAGTGAACAGGCGGGAGGGGAGACCCAGTACTTC. Translated: CASSEQAGGETQYF.

The rearrangement joins TRBV7-2 to TRBJ1-1; unclear D gene. CDR1 is SGHTA and CDR2 is FQGNSA in the germline V gene. V lost 5 bases, J lost 6 bases, and 10 bases lay in between. There are 12 residues in the CDR3. Here the CDR3 reads CASSLDISEAFF. DNA for the CDR3: TGTGCCAGCAGCCTAGACATATCTGAAGCTTTCTTT. The variable domain in full, with the rest retrieved from reference TRBV7-2 and TRBJ1-1, is GAGVSQSPSNKVTEKGKDVELRCDPISGHTALYWYRQSLGQGLEFLIYFQGNSAPDKSGLPSDRFSAERTGGSVSTLTIQRTQQEDSAVYLCASSLDISEAFFGQGTRLTVV.

The chain carries TRBV6-5 and TRBJ1-5, with D maybe TRBD1 (6 bases). V was clipped by 2 bases and J by 5 bases, with 10 bases between them. The CDR3 length is 14 residues. Germline CDR1 reads MNHEY; CDR2 reads SVGAGI. The CDR3 DNA sequence: TGTGCCAGCAGTTACGACAGGTCGTATCAGCCCCAGCATTTT. It is translated as CASSYDRSYQPQHF.